This T cell receptor (beta chain) was captured in a study of blood T cell repertoires in COVID-19. Study overall: Researchers got acute and convalescent COVID-19 samples from the United States, Italy and Spain. Sources were T cells, B-cell-depleted T cells, or PBMCs; the material itself was cDNA or gDNA.

The authors' processing: Estimated nucleated cell counts came from reference gene primer amplification. Sequencing used immunoSEQ multiplex PCR; TCRdb keeps in-frame clones, though not all of them. That table gives V, J and clone size, and the DNA gave D and trimming. This table holds approximately 71,000 clones, about 74% found once. The CDR3 spans 15 residues. Germline-derived CDR1 and CDR2 are SGHNT and YENEEA. This clone has more than one count but fewer than ten. At one end the junction does not follow the germline gene, possibly because of a read error. The clonotype originates from a human donor in a cohort sampled during active COVID-19. The chain carries TRBV11-3 and TRBJ2-5; TRBD1 matches at 7 bases. The sequenced sample consisted of peripheral blood. The CDR3 loop is CASSLDSGTDRTQYF. The DNA for the CDR3 is TGTGCCAGCAGCCTAGACTCCGGGACAGATCGGACCCAGTACTTC.